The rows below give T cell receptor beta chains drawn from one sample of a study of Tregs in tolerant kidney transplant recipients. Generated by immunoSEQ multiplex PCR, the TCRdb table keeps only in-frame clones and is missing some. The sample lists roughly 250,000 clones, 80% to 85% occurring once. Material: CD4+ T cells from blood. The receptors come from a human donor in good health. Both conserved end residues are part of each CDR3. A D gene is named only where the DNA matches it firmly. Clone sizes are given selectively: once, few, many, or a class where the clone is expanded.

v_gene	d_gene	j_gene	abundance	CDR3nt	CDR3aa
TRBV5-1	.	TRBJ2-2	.	TGCGCCAGCAGCTGGCTTCGGATCGAAAACGGGGAGCTGTTTTTT	CASSWLRIENGELFF
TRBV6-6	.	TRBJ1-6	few	TGTGCCAGCAGTTCGGACATTAATTCACCCCTCCACTTT	CASSSDINSPLHF
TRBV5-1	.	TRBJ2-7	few	TGCGCCAGCAGCTTGGCCAGGGGCCGCCTTTACGAGCAGTACTTC	CASSLARGRLYEQYF
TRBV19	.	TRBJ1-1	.	TGTGCCAGTAGCGGGGGGCGGCGGACTGAAGCTTTCTTT	CASSGGRRTEAFF
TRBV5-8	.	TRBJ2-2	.	TGTGCCAGCAGACATAAACGAGGGGGCACCGGGGAGCTGTTTTTT	CASRHKRGGTGELFF
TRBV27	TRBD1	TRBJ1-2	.	TGTGCCAGCAGTCCGTACAGGGGGCCTGGCTACACCTTC	CASSPYRGPGYTF
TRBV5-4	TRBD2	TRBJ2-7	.	TGTGCCAGCAGCTTGGTGGGGGGAGGGCCTTACGAGCAGTACTTC	CASSLVGGGPYEQYF
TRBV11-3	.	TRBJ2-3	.	TGTGCCAGCAGTTTACAACCCTACGCGGATACGCAGTATTTT	CASSLQPYADTQYF
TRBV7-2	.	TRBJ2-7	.	TGTGCCAGCAGCTCGAACAGGGCTGAGCGGAGCTACGAGCAGTACTTC	CASSSNRAERSYEQYF
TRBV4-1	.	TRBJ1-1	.	TGCGCCAGCAGCCAAGTCCGGGCAGGGGCCCAGAACACTGAAGCTTTCTTT	CASSQVRAGAQNTEAFF
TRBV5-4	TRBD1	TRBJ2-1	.	TGTGCCAGCAGCCATAGACAGGGCTCCTACAATGAGCAGTTCTTC	CASSHRQGSYNEQFF
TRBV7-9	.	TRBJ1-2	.	TGTGCCAGCAGCCCCCAGTTTCCAGGGGAGAACTATGGCTACACCTTC	CASSPQFPGENYGYTF
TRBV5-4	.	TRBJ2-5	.	TGTGCCAGCAGCTTTAGGGGCGCCTCAGAGACCCAGTACTTC	CASSFRGASETQYF
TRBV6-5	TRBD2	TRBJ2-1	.	TGTGCCAGCAGTCGGAGCGGGATAGGCAACAATGAGCAGTTCTTC	CASSRSGIGNNEQFF
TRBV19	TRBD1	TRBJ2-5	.	TGTGCCAGTAGCCCAAGACAGGGGATCCAAGAGACCCAGTACTTC	CASSPRQGIQETQYF
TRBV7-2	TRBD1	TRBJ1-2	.	TGTGCCAGCAGCTCCGGACAGGGCTATGGCTACACCTTC	CASSSGQGYGYTF
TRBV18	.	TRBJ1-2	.	TGTGCCAGCTCACCCGTAACAGGAGTCAACTATGGCTACACCTTC	CASSPVTGVNYGYTF
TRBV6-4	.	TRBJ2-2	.	TGTGCCAGCAGTGACTCAACGGACACCGGGGAGCTGTTTTTT	CASSDSTDTGELFF
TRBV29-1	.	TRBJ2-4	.	TGCAGCGTTTCCTGGACTTTAGCCAAAAACATTCAGTACTTC	CSVSWTLAKNIQYF
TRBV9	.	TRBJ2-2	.	TGTGCCAGCAGCGTGACCCTGGGGGCGGACACCGGGGAGCTGTTTTTT	CASSVTLGADTGELFF
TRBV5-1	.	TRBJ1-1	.	TGCGCCAGCAGCTTCAACCTCATGAACACTGAAGCTTTCTTT	CASSFNLMNTEAFF
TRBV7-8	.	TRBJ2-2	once	TGTGCCAGCAGCTTAAGGAAGGGGAACCCCGGGGAGCTGTTTTTT	CASSLRKGNPGELFF
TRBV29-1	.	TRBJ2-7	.	TGCAGCGTTGCTCCAGGGGGAGGGGGGAGCTACGAGCAGTACTTC	CSVAPGGGGSYEQYF
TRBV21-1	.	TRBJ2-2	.	TGTGCCAGGACACTACAGGGGCGCCGAAGGTCCACCGGGGAGCTGTTTTTT	CARTLQGRRRSTGELFF
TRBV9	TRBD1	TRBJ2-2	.	TGTGCCAGCAGCCCCCCTCTGGGACAGGAGGCAACCGGGGAGCTGTTTTTT	CASSPPLGQEATGELFF
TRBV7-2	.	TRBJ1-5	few	TGTGCCAGCAGCTTAGGGGGGTGGTCTGGGAGGCATAGCAATCAGCCCCAGCATTTT	CASSLGGWSGRHSNQPQHF
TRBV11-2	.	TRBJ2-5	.	TGTGCCAGCAGCTTAGACAGGGCTGAGACCCAGTACTTC	CASSLDRAETQYF
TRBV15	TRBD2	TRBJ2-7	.	TGTGCCACCAGCAGAGGTACTAGCGGGGGAGCCTCCTACGAGCAGTACTTC	CATSRGTSGGASYEQYF
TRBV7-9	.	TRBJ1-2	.	TGTGCCAGCACCTTAGCAAACCGGGAGTATGGCTACACCTTC	CASTLANREYGYTF
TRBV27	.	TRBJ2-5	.	TGTGCCAGCAGTTTTGCGGCGGTCCAAGAGACCCAGTACTTC	CASSFAAVQETQYF
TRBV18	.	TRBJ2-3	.	TGTGCCAGCTCACCTCGGGGCACAGATACGCAGTATTTT	CASSPRGTDTQYF
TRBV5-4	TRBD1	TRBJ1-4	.	TGTGCCAGCAAGCTCACAGGGGGCCCTAATGAAAAACTGTTTTTT	CASKLTGGPNEKLFF
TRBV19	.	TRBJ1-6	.	TGTGCCAGCCGCCGGGACCTCTATAATTCACCCCTCCACTTT	CASRRDLYNSPLHF
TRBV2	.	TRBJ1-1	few	TGTGCCAGCAGAACTACAGCGTCATCTTTCTTT	CASRTTASSFF
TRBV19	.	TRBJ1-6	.	TGTGCCAGTAGTATAACGACGGGGGATTCACCCCTCCACTTT	CASSITTGDSPLHF
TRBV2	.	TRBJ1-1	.	TGTGCCAGCAGTGGGGACACGAACACTGAAGCTTTCTTT	CASSGDTNTEAFF
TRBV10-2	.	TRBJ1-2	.	TGCGCCAGCAGTGATCATGACAGGATATCTGGTGGCTACACCTTC	CASSDHDRISGGYTF
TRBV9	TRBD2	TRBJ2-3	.	TGTGCCAGCAGCGAATTCAGACTAGCGGAACGGGGAGATACGCAGTATTTT	CASSEFRLAERGDTQYF
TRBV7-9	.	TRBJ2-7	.	TGTGCCAGCAGCCCCACTACAGGGTCCCTCTCCTACGAGCAGTACTTC	CASSPTTGSLSYEQYF